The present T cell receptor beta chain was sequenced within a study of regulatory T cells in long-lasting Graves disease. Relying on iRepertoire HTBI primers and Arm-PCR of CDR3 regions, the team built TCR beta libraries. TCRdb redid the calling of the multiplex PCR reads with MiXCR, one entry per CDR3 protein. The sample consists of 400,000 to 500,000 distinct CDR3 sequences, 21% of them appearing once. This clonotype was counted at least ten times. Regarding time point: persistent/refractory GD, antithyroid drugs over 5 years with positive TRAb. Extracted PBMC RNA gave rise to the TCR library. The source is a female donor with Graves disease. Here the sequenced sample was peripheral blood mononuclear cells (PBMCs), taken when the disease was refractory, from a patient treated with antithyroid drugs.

CDR3 DNA: TGCAGCGTTGAAGACAGGGGTGGAGAGACCCAGTACTTC. This sequence encodes CSVEDRGGETQYF. The rearrangement uses TRBV29-1 and TRBJ2-5; the D gene is possibly TRBD1 (6 bases). The CDR3 totals 13 residues. The V end was cut by 0 bases, the J end by 4 bases, with 9 bases between. Germline V gene data show CDR1 as SQVTM and CDR2 as ANQGSEA.